This T cell receptor (beta chain) comes out of a study of neurological immune-mediated disorders. Template-switch 5'RACE cDNA synthesis added a 10-nucleotide unique molecular identifier. TCRdb independently ran MiXCR on the 5' RACE reads; one entry per CDR3 protein. This table has approximately 30,000 distinct CDR3 sequences, roughly 6.7% appearing once. Whole-study findings and limits: Sharing of CDR3 amino acid sequences among expanded clones across subjects was absent, suggesting private repertoires in all groups. Levels of TCR clonal expansion peaked in HTLV-1-associated myelopathy and reached their lowest in multiple sclerosis, under those of healthy controls.

Many counts were recorded for this clonotype. Its target is not known. V gave up 4 bases and J gave up 5 bases; unmatched junction bases: 2. The germline V gene encodes CDR1 DFQATT and CDR2 SNEGSKA (reference sequence). CDR3 size: 12 residues. The study drew its healthy controls from blood bank volunteers in Maryland, USA. The chain carries TRBV20-1 and TRBJ2-7, with TRBD1 identical over 10 bases. Sequencing used PBMCs. The sequence was obtained from a woman in her forties or fifties in good health. The CDR3 loop is CSATGTGDEQYF. For the CDR3, the DNA is TGCAGTGCTACCGGGACAGGGGACGAGCAGTACTTC.